This T cell receptor beta chain was sequenced for a study of Ad26.COV2.S vaccination and SARS-CoV-2 variants. The V gene end was trimmed by 4 bases and the J gene end by 15 bases; junction bases not matched to a gene: 9. This CDR3 contains 12 residues. Germline V gene sequence: CDR1 MNHEY, CDR2 SMNVEV (reference sequence). As to treatment: roughly 20 received Ad26.COV2.S at low or high dose, single or two shots; about 5 received placebo; per-sample allocation not given. Samples were taken on day 63 after the first vaccine or placebo injection. Only in-frame clones appear in the TCRdb table, and some are missing; sequencing was by immunoSEQ multiplex PCR. The table shows 450,000 to 550,000 clones, with about 89% occurring only once.

The TCR comes from a person aged 18-60 years who received the Ad26.COV2.S COVID-19 vaccine or a placebo. This chain joins TRBV27 and TRBJ2-1, with 7 positions matching TRBD1. Sequencing used peripheral blood, obtained in a trial of Ad26.COV2.S vaccine versus placebo. CDR3 residues: CASSSRPGGLFF. For the CDR3, the DNA is TGTGCCAGCAGTTCCCGCCCAGGGGGTTTGTTCTTC.